This T cell receptor (beta chain) was retrieved from a study of shared clonotypes between healthy human individuals. Across the whole study: A couple of women and three men aged 18 to 49 served as donors.

Data came from immunoSEQ multiplex PCR; TCRdb stores just in-frame clones and leaves some out. The sample records 560,000 or so clones, 90% to 97% being singletons. This clone appeared a single time. The J segment lost 8 bases and the V segment lost 4 bases, leaving 6 bases of the junction unmatched. Germline values: CDR1 SGHTA, CDR2 FQGTGA. This CDR3 has 15 amino acids. CD45RO-negative CD8 cells positively selected for CCR7 made up the naive population, which excluded terminally differentiated effector memory CD45RA+ cells. The TCR comes from a woman aged 25 to 39 in good health. The source material was naive CD8+ T cells sorted from blood. The genes are TRBV7-3 and TRBJ2-1; 12 positions match TRBD1. Here the CDR3 DNA reads TGTGCCAGCAGCTCAGGGACAGGGGGCAGCTATGAGCAGTTCTTC. Amino acid sequence: CASSSGTGGSYEQFF.